Described below is a single T cell receptor (beta chain) sequence and its context. There are 15 residues in the CDR3. Trimming took off 1 base at V and 6 bases at J, with 16 bases between the two ends. CDR1 and CDR2 (germline): GTSNPN, SVGIG (reference sequence). The protocol was immunoSEQ multiplex PCR, while the TCRdb copy is restricted to in-frame clones and leaves out a portion. The sample contains approximately 470,000 clones, approximately 90% of which appear only once. Each recovered donor of Cohort 3 presented with two negative PCRs, clearance, or symptom resolution. The sample originates from a study of blood T cell repertoires in COVID-19.

The TCR originated in a young woman who had recovered from COVID-19. Sequenced input: PBMCs or T cells enriched from blood (not recorded which). The chain employs TRBV30 and TRBJ1-5; no clear D gene. DNA of the CDR3: TGTGCCTGGAGTGCGGGTAGTCGTTCGGGTCAGCCCCAGCATTTT. It is translated as CAWSAGSRSGQPQHF.